A selection of T cell receptor beta chains follows, all from one sample in a study of human T cells and chemical hapten exposure. TCRdb ran MiXCR on the RACE reads and lists one entry per CDR3 protein. The sample contains 280,000 or so distinct CDR3 sequences, just under 8% of which appear only once. The input for sequencing was whole blood, taken in connection with sensitization to the hapten diphenylcyclopropenone (DPC). Receptor source: a man between 18 and 29 years old with alopecia areata. Some clones in this sample may be carry-over from other donors' samples. The CDR3 runs from the conserved cysteine through the conserved F or W. Fields, in order: J gene, D gene, clone size, V gene, CDR3 DNA, CDR3 protein. A D gene is named only where the DNA matches it firmly. Clone sizes are given selectively: once, few, many, or a class where the clone is expanded.

TRBJ1-1	.	many	TRBV6-2/TRBV6-3	TGTGCCAGCAGTTACCCCGAAGGATGGGGGCGAACAGCTTTCTTT	CASSYPEGWGRTAFF
TRBJ2-7	TRBD1	.	TRBV4-1	TGCGCCAGCAGCCAATCGACAGGGGCCTCCCTCTACGAGCAGTACTTC	CASSQSTGASLYEQYF
TRBJ2-5	.	many	TRBV2	TGTGCCACTCTGAATGTCCAACGAGGAGAGACCCAGTACTTC	CATLNVQRGETQYF
TRBJ2-3	TRBD2	.	TRBV7-3	TGTGCCAGCAGCTTATTTGCGGGGGTTGGAGATACGCAGTATTTT	CASSLFAGVGDTQYF
TRBJ2-3	TRBD2	.	TRBV7-2	TGTGCCAGCAGCACCGATCGGGCTAGCGGGCGCACAGATACGCAGTATTTT	CASSTDRASGRTDTQYF
TRBJ1-1	.	many	TRBV11-1	TGTGCCAGCAGCCGAACAAGGACTGAAGCTTTCTTT	CASSRTRTEAFF
TRBJ1-5	.	.	TRBV9	TGTGCCAGCAGCGTAGAGCCGGGAAATCAGCCCCAGCATTTT	CASSVEPGNQPQHF
TRBJ2-3	TRBD2	.	TRBV12-3/TRBV12-4	TGTGCCAGCAGTCTTCAGGGCGGGGGGGCCCGAAATACGCAGTATTTT	CASSLQGGGARNTQYF
TRBJ1-1	.	many	TRBV6-2/TRBV6-3	TGTGCCAGCATTCCCACCTCGAGGGGACCTGAAGCTTTCTTT	CASIPTSRGPEAFF
TRBJ2-4	TRBD2	many	TRBV5-1	TGCGCCAGCAGCTTGGGGTTAGCGGGGAGCCAAAACATTCAGTACTTC	CASSLGLAGSQNIQYF
TRBJ1-4	.	many	TRBV4-1	TGCGCCAGCAGCCAAGTCCTTTCAGGGTCGCGAGAAAAACTGTTTTTT	CASSQVLSGSREKLFF
TRBJ1-3	TRBD1	.	TRBV6-1	TGTGCCAGCAGTGAAGCTTGGGACAGCTCTGGAAACACCATATATTTT	CASSEAWDSSGNTIYF
TRBJ2-3	TRBD1	.	TRBV7-2	TGTGCCAGCAGTACGTTGGGGGCAGGGGGCGCCGGAGATACGCAGTATTTT	CASSTLGAGGAGDTQYF
TRBJ2-5	.	few	TRBV12-3/TRBV12-4	TGTGCCAGCAGTTTAGGACAGGTGGAGACCCAGTACTTC	CASSLGQVETQYF
TRBJ2-7	.	many	TRBV28	TGTGCCAGCAGCCAGATATACGAGCAGTACTTC	CASSQIYEQYF
TRBJ2-3	.	.	TRBV7-2	TGTGCCAGCAGCCCGGACGTGCTGGTAGATACGCAGTATTTT	CASSPDVLVDTQYF
TRBJ2-1	TRBD2	few	TRBV20-1	TGCAGTGCTGGGGAGGGTTCCTACAATGAGCAGTTCTTC	CSAGEGSYNEQFF
TRBJ1-3	TRBD1	.	TRBV2	TGTGCCAGCAGTGAGGACAGGGGCCGTCATGGAAACACCATATATTTT	CASSEDRGRHGNTIYF
TRBJ2-7	.	few	TRBV4-1	TGCGCCAGCAGCCAAGACCACTACAGGGGAGGGTCCTACGAGCAGTACTTC	CASSQDHYRGGSYEQYF
TRBJ2-3	.	many	TRBV6-4	TGTGCCAGCAGTGAGAACGGAGCCACAGATACGCAGTATTTT	CASSENGATDTQYF
TRBJ1-5	.	few	TRBV6-2/TRBV6-3	TGTGCCAGCAGCCTCCTATCCGGGGGGAATCAGCCCCAGCATTTT	CASSLLSGGNQPQHF
TRBJ2-7	.	few	TRBV9	TGTGCCAGCAGCTCCGGACACACCCGCTCCTACGAGCAGTACTTC	CASSSGHTRSYEQYF
TRBJ1-1	.	many	TRBV12-3/TRBV12-4	TGTGCCAGCAGTTTAGATAAGATGAACACTGAAGCTTTCTTT	CASSLDKMNTEAFF
TRBJ2-3	.	few	TRBV9	TGTGCCAGCAGCGTTGGTCCCCTGTCACAGCGGTCGCAGTATTTT	CASSVGPLSQRSQYF
TRBJ1-4	.	.	TRBV9	TGTGCCAGCAGCGTAGGAGGCCGGACGGCGGAAAAACTGTTTTTT	CASSVGGRTAEKLFF
TRBJ2-4	.	many	TRBV4-1	TGCGCCAGCAGCCAAGGTATTGAGGGGAATTACAAAAACATTCAGTACTTC	CASSQGIEGNYKNIQYF
TRBJ2-7	TRBD1	many	TRBV20-1	TGCAGTGCCCTAAGCGGGACAGGGGAGTACTACGAGCAGTACTTC	CSALSGTGEYYEQYF
TRBJ2-3	.	many	TRBV7-2	TGTGCCAGCAGCTTACAGGGATCTAGCACAGATACGCAGTATTTT	CASSLQGSSTDTQYF
TRBJ2-7	.	.	TRBV5-1	TGCGCCAGCAGCCCGGCGGGCAACGGACTCTACGAGCAGTACTTC	CASSPAGNGLYEQYF
TRBJ1-2	.	.	TRBV4-3	TGCGCCAGCAGCCAACTACTACAGGCGAACTATGGCTACACCTTC	CASSQLLQANYGYTF
TRBJ1-1	.	.	TRBV12-3/TRBV12-4	TGTGCCAGCAGTTTGTCCTTCACTGAAGCTTTCTTT	CASSLSFTEAFF
TRBJ1-2	.	.	TRBV7-9	TGTGCCAGCAGTCCAGACTTCTATGGCTACACCTTC	CASSPDFYGYTF
TRBJ1-1	.	many	TRBV5-1	TGCGCCAGCAGCTTGGTTAGGGTAGATCACACTGAAGCTTTCTTT	CASSLVRVDHTEAFF
TRBJ1-1	.	medium-sized	TRBV4-1	TGCGCCAGCAAAAAGGAGGGCGTGAACACTGAAGCTTTCTTT	CASKKEGVNTEAFF
TRBJ2-1	.	.	TRBV6-6	TGTGCCAGCAGTCGACAGGAGGAGCAGTTCTTC	CASSRQEEQFF
TRBJ2-1	.	many	TRBV6-5	TGTGCCAGCAGTTACTCGAGTGGCCTTGAGCAGTTCTTC	CASSYSSGLEQFF
TRBJ1-1	.	few	TRBV6-5	TGTGCCAGCAGTTACAGGGGCGAAGCTTTCTTT	CASSYRGEAFF
TRBJ2-1	TRBD1	few	TRBV12-3/TRBV12-4	TGTGCCAGCAGTGCCCCGGGACAGGGATTCAATGAGCAGTTCTTC	CASSAPGQGFNEQFF
TRBJ2-5	.	many	TRBV6-1	TGTGCCAGATCACAGGGAATCCAAGAGACCCAGTACTTC	CARSQGIQETQYF
TRBJ2-2	.	many	TRBV4-2	TGTGCCAGCAGCCAAGCCGGCACCGGGGAGCTGTTTTTT	CASSQAGTGELFF
TRBJ1-2	.	many	TRBV29-1	TGCAGCGCCGATCATCTCAGGGGCCCCTATGGCTACACCTTC	CSADHLRGPYGYTF
TRBJ2-3	.	few	TRBV4-1	TGCGCCAGCAGCCAAGTCAATTCCCCTCGCACAGATACGCAGTATTTT	CASSQVNSPRTDTQYF
TRBJ2-1	.	few	TRBV6-2/TRBV6-3	TGTGCCAGCAGTTACCCCGGAGACAATGAGCAGTTCTTC	CASSYPGDNEQFF
TRBJ1-6	TRBD1	.	TRBV11-1	TGTGCCAGCAGCTATCGGACAGGGGGCAATCGGGTTTCACCCCTCCACTTT	CASSYRTGGNRVSPLHF
TRBJ2-3	TRBD1	.	TRBV7-9	TGTGCCAGCAGCTTAGTTAGGTTCTCGGGACAGAGACTCACAGATACGCAGTATTTT	CASSLVRFSGQRLTDTQYF
TRBJ2-3	.	many	TRBV28	TGTGCCAGCGGGGGACGCGGTTACACAGATACGCAGTATTTT	CASGGRGYTDTQYF
TRBJ2-1	TRBD2	few	TRBV9	TGTGCCAGCAGCGTAGCTGCGGGGGGGGCCGATGAGCAGTTCTTC	CASSVAAGGADEQFF
TRBJ2-3	.	few	TRBV28	TGTGCCAGCAGCCCCCTGCGTGGCTCCACTGGAGATACGCAGTATTTT	CASSPLRGSTGDTQYF
TRBJ1-6	.	few	TRBV24-1	TGTGCCACCAGTCGTGACGAGAATTCACCCCTCCACTTT	CATSRDENSPLHF
TRBJ2-3	.	.	TRBV4-2	TGTGCCTCCCGCGGAGGGACCACAGATACGCAGTATTTT	CASRGGTTDTQYF
TRBJ1-3	.	few	TRBV4-3	TGCGCCAGCAGCCTGGAACCGAACTCGGGAAACACCATATATTTT	CASSLEPNSGNTIYF
TRBJ2-3	.	many	TRBV7-2	TGTGCCAGCAGCTTAGACAGCAGGAATACGCAGTATTTT	CASSLDSRNTQYF